Each of the 8 T cell receptor beta chains below was sequenced from the same sample in a study of T cells in Graves' hyperthyroidism and ophthalmopathy. Researchers took RNA transcripts and amplified the TCR beta CDR3 regions from them. Researchers ran a first-round RT-PCR on the TCR CDR3 using the HTBI primer set. TCRdb processed the multiplex PCR reads anew with MiXCR; each CDR3 protein has one entry. Among 470,000 or so distinct CDR3 sequences, 20% were seen once, and the ten largest hold about 25%. Sequencing was performed on blood. These receptors all stem from a man between 18 and 29 years old with Graves' hyperthyroidism.

This rearrangement joins TRBV20-1 to TRBJ2-5; 10 nucleotides agree with TRBD2. V lost 3 bases to trimming and J lost 2 bases; unmatched junction nucleotides: 6. The CDR3 length is 15 residues. Germline CDR1 and CDR2: DFQATT and SNEGSKA (reference sequence). The CDR3 DNA reads TGCAGTGCTAGCCCGACTAGCGGGTTTCAAGAGACCCAGTACTTC. Protein: CSASPTSGFQETQYF.

The V and J genes are TRBV7-2 and TRBJ1-1; no reliable D call. Germline CDR1 SGHTA, CDR2 FQGNSA. Deletions cut 3 bases from V and 3 bases from J, with 8 bases between. This CDR3 has 13 amino acids. The CDR3 region is CASSFRRHTEAFF. The CDR3 DNA sequence: TGTGCCAGCAGCTTTCGGAGGCACACTGAAGCTTTCTTT.

This clonotype has at least ten counts. CDR3 amino acids: CASKLRPGRDGAETQYF. In nucleotides, the CDR3 is TGTGCCAGCAAGTTAAGGCCGGGGAGGGATGGTGCGGAGACCCAGTACTTC. The rearrangement uses TRBV12-3 or TRBV12-4 and TRBJ2-5; 7 positions match TRBD2. V lost 7 bases and J lost 5; bases outside the gene matches: 19. The CDR3 is made up of 17 amino acids.

The V and J genes are TRBV10-1 and TRBJ2-2, with D possibly being TRBD2 (6 bases). The CDR3 runs to 15 residues. Trimming took off 0 bases at V and 4 bases at J, with 9 bases between the two ends. CDR1 and CDR2 (germline): WNHNN, SYGVQD (reference sequence). The CDR3 spells CASSESGTVTGELFF. The DNA of the CDR3 is TGCGCCAGCAGTGAGTCCGGGACTGTCACCGGGGAGCTGTTTTTT.

Turning to this clonotype: A much larger clonotype is one base distant, so this may be a read error. Because the CDR3 is missing its conserved closing phenylalanine or tryptophan, this is likely a read error. The CDR3 protein is CASSQDLPDRINYGYTV. In DNA, the CDR3 is TGTGCCAGCAGCCAAGATCTTCCGGACAGAATTAACTATGGCTACACCGTC. The rearrangement joins TRBV4-2 to TRBJ1-2, with a tentative D call TRBD1 (6 bases). Germline lookup yields CDR1 LGHNA and CDR2 YNFKEQ. Trimming took 0 bases from V and 1 from J, leaving 15 bases between them. CDR3 size: 17 residues.

The V gene is TRBV6-5, the J gene TRBJ1-2; D uncertain. Germline CDR1 reads MNHEY; CDR2 reads SVGAGI. The CDR3 sequence is 14 residues long. V lost 2 bases and J lost 0, with 7 bases in between. CDR3 residues: CASSYPEANYGYTF. CDR3 sequence (DNA): TGTGCCAGCAGTTACCCAGAGGCTAACTATGGCTACACCTTC.

CDR3 sequence reads: CASSQGKARGNSGNTIYF. The CDR3 DNA sequence: TGCGCCAGCAGCCAAGGCAAGGCCAGGGGAAACTCTGGAAACACCATATATTTT. The J gene is TRBJ1-3, the V gene TRBV4-1; possible D gene TRBD1, 6 bases. The CDR3 consists of 18 residues. The germline V gene encodes CDR1 MGHRA and CDR2 YSYEKL. V shed 1 base and J shed 0 bases, with 16 bases lying between them.

This rearrangement joins TRBV14 to TRBJ2-5; D perhaps matches TRBD1 (6 bases). Germline CDR1 is SGHDN and CDR2 is FVKESK. With 4 bases removed from V and 1 base from J, the gap between germline ends came to 10 bases. The CDR3 loop spans 14 amino acids. The CDR3 loop reads CASSLRQVQETQYF. As DNA, the CDR3 is TGTGCCAGCAGCCTCCGACAGGTCCAAGAGACCCAGTACTTC.